Shown below are 30 T cell receptor beta chains from a single sample sequenced in a study of cytomegalovirus exposure and HLA in healthy donors. This PCR relied on a set of 60 Vbeta primers and 13 Jbeta primers. Produced via immunoSEQ multiplex PCR; TCRdb's table is partial and in-frame only. The sample has under 200,000 clones, approximately 82% seen once. Material: PBMCs. The source is a male donor in good health and CMV-seronegative.

The J gene is TRBJ2-7, the V gene TRBV15; 13 nucleotides match TRBD2. The CDR3 loop spans 16 amino acids. The V and J ends lost 2 bases and 4 bases, in that order; junction bases with no gene match: 5. The germline V gene has CDR1 LNHNV and CDR2 YYDKDF (reference sequence). CDR3 nucleotides: TGTGCCACCAGCAGACCGGGACTAGCGGGAAGGTACGAGCAGTACTTC. It encodes CATSRPGLAGRYEQYF. Based on the CDR3 plus reference TRBV15 and TRBJ2-7, the full variable domain is DAMVIQNPRYQVTQFGKPVTLSCSQTLNHNVMYWYQQKSSQAPKLLFHYYDKDFNNEADTPDNFQSRRPNTSFCFLDIRSPGLGDTAMYLCATSRPGLAGRYEQYFGPGTRLTVT.

This clone was detected only once. The chain uses TRBV7-9 and TRBJ1-4; TRBD1 matches at 7 bases. The CDR3 has 15 amino acids. Trimming removed 1 base from V and 3 bases from J; junction bases left unmatched: 2. CDR1 is SEHNR, CDR2 FQNEAQ, per germline (reference sequence). DNA of the CDR3: TGTGCCAGCAGCTTAGAAGGACAGGCTAATGAAAAACTGTTTTTT. Its protein product is CASSLEGQANEKLFF.

The chain couples TRBV6-5 to TRBJ2-3, with a tentative D call TRBD1 (5 bases). Trimming left V 2 bases short and J 7 bases short, with 7 bases between. CDR3 length: 12 amino acids. The germline gives CDR1 MNHEY, CDR2 SVGAGI. CDR3: CASSYLGHTQYF. The DNA for the CDR3 is TGTGCCAGCAGTTACCTGGGGCATACGCAGTATTTT.

The gene calls are TRBV9 and TRBJ2-5; D unresolved. Trimming removed 2 bases from V and 1 base from J, with 9 bases in between. Germline CDR1 SGDLS, CDR2 YYNGEE. This CDR3 comprises 14 residues. The chain's CDR3 is CASSVRASQETQYF. The DNA of the CDR3 is TGTGCCAGCAGCGTGCGAGCGAGCCAAGAGACCCAGTACTTC.

This clone is a singleton in its sample. The chain is built from TRBV7-2 and TRBJ2-7; no definite D call. The germline V gene encodes CDR1 SGHTA and CDR2 FQGNSA. The CDR3 has 13 residues. With 6 bases removed from V and 3 bases from J, the gap between germline ends came to 12 bases. CDR3 sequence: CASSPRSHYEQYF. The CDR3 nucleotides are TGTGCCAGCAGTCCACGGTCGCACTACGAGCAGTACTTC.

The chain combines TRBV2 with TRBJ2-7; 12 bases line up with TRBD2. The CDR3 loop spans 15 amino acids. Trimming took 6 bases from V and 4 from J; bases not matched to a gene: 7. Germline assignment: CDR1 SNHLY and CDR2 FYNNEI. The CDR3 DNA sequence: TGTGCCAGCAGGGAACCGGGACTAGCGGGTTACGAGCAGTACTTC. Its translation is CASREPGLAGYEQYF.

This clone was seen once. The chain uses TRBV5-4 and TRBJ2-5; TRBD2 matches 11 bases. The CDR3 consists of 16 residues. Germline lookup yields CDR1 SGHNT and CDR2 YYREEE (reference sequence). The trim removed 0 bases at V and 5 bases at J, leaving 6 bases unmatched. CDR3 region: CASSLAGTSGGETQYF. As DNA, the CDR3 is TGTGCCAGCAGCTTGGCCGGTACTAGCGGGGGTGAGACCCAGTACTTC.

This clone was seen only a few times. This chain uses TRBV28 with TRBJ1-5; TRBD1 agrees at 8 bases. The CDR3 is 15 residues long. Germline CDR1 is MDHEN and CDR2 is SYDVKM. The trim removed 8 bases at V and 0 bases at J, leaving 6 bases unmatched. CDR3 in amino acids: CASGGQEYSNQPQHF. The CDR3 region has the DNA TGTGCCAGCGGGGGACAGGAGTATAGCAATCAGCCCCAGCATTTT.

This chain uses TRBV7-2 with TRBJ2-5; TRBD2 matches 10 bases. The V gene end was trimmed by 5 bases and the J gene end by 1 base; junction bases not matched to a gene: 10. This CDR3 comprises 17 residues. Germline V CDR1 and CDR2: SGHTA, FQGNSA. In DNA form, the CDR3 reads TGTGCCAGCAGCCCCTACGCCCCTAGCGGGGGCCAAGAGACCCAGTACTTC. Encoded protein: CASSPYAPSGGQETQYF.

The chain combines TRBV4-2 with TRBJ2-3, with D perhaps TRBD1 (7 bases). The CDR3 is 16 residues long. The ends were cut back, 0 bases at V and 3 bases at J, with 13 bases in the middle. The germline CDR1 and CDR2 sequences are LGHNA and YNFKEQ. As DNA, the CDR3 is TGTGCCAGCAGCCAAGAGGAGGGGGCGTGGACAGATACGCAGTATTTT. Its translation is CASSQEEGAWTDTQYF.

The chain links TRBV10-3 to TRBJ1-5; 10 bases align to TRBD1. This CDR3 has 13 amino acids. CDR1 is ENHRY, CDR2 SYGVKD, per germline. The junction had 1 base not matched to a gene; V was cut back by 8 bases and J by 3 bases. The CDR3 bases are TGTGCCATCGGACAGGGGGTCAATCAGCCCCAGCATTTT. Encoded protein: CAIGQGVNQPQHF.

The sample holds a few counts of this clone. This chain uses TRBV7-9 with TRBJ2-7, with 7 bases that match TRBD1. This CDR3 is built from 14 residues. Germline assignment: CDR1 SEHNR and CDR2 FQNEAQ (reference sequence). V shed 5 bases, J shed 0 bases, and the junction held 4 bases outside the gene matches. The CDR3: CASSTGTVSYEQYF. The CDR3 DNA reads TGTGCCAGCAGCACCGGGACAGTCTCCTACGAGCAGTACTTC.

The gene calls are TRBV18 and TRBJ1-5, with 8 bases identical to TRBD1. Germline V gene data show CDR1 as KGHSH and CDR2 as LQKENI. V dropped 8 bases and J dropped 0; count of bases not matched to a gene: 6. This CDR3 contains 15 residues. The CDR3, as DNA: TGTGCCAGCCAAGGGACAGGCAATAGCAATCAGCCCCAGCATTTT. This translates into CASQGTGNSNQPQHF.

This clone was observed a few times. The DNA for the CDR3 is TGCAGCGTCCCGGGACTAGCAGGTGACTGGCAGTACTTC. Its protein product is CSVPGLAGDWQYF. The chain carries TRBV29-1 and TRBJ2-7; TRBD2 matches 9 bases. There are 13 residues in the CDR3. The V segment lost 6 bases and the J segment 9 bases; nucleotides outside the gene matches: 12. Germline V gene lookup returns CDR1 SQVTM and CDR2 ANQGSEA.

The CDR3 reads CASSYSGLSGAYEQYF. The CDR3 coding sequence is TGTGCCAGCAGTTACTCGGGGCTCAGTGGGGCCTACGAGCAGTACTTC. V gene TRBV6-5 combines with J gene TRBJ2-5; D may be TRBD1 (5 bases). The DNA end is a closer match to TRBJ2-7, so the J assignment may be wrong. This CDR3 contains 16 residues. CDR1 is MNHEY and CDR2 is SVGAGI in the germline V gene.

The V gene is TRBV4-2, the J gene TRBJ2-2; 13 bases are a match to TRBD2. The CDR3 sequence is 17 residues long. V gave up 2 bases and J gave up 9 bases; unmatched junction bases: 9. CDR1 and CDR2 (germline): LGHNA, YNFKEQ. CDR3 loop: CASSQYGTSGKGRELFF. CDR3 DNA sequence: TGTGCCAGCAGCCAATACGGGACTAGCGGGAAGGGCCGGGAGCTGTTTTTT.

In this sample, this clone turned up once. J is TRBJ1-5 and V is TRBV28, with 9 bases identical to TRBD1. Germline V gene data show CDR1 as MDHEN and CDR2 as SYDVKM. The trim removed 6 bases at V and 4 bases at J, leaving 4 bases unmatched. CDR3 length: 14 amino acids. The CDR3 protein is CASRGQGANQPQHF. Here the CDR3 DNA reads TGTGCCAGCAGGGGACAGGGAGCAAATCAGCCCCAGCATTTT.

This chain links TRBV19 with TRBJ1-1, with D possibly being TRBD1 (5 bases). V was clipped by 1 base and J by 7 bases, with 16 bases between them. Germline V gene data show CDR1 as LNHDA and CDR2 as SQIVND (reference sequence). This CDR3 is 15 amino acids long. The CDR3 region is CASSIGGRVYGEAFF. The CDR3 DNA is TGTGCCAGTAGTATAGGGGGCAGGGTATATGGTGAAGCTTTCTTT.

This clone was picked up one time. The chain carries TRBV5-1 and TRBJ1-3, with TRBD1 matching over 8 bases. The CDR3 is 17 residues long. V shed 4 bases and J 0 bases; nucleotides not matched to a gene: 9. Germline V gives CDR1 SGHRS, CDR2 YFSETQ. DNA for the CDR3: TGCGCCAGCAGCCCAGGGACAGGCGGCTCCTCTGGAAACACCATATATTTT. As protein: CASSPGTGGSSGNTIYF. The entire variable domain, with the rest obtained from reference TRBV5-1 and TRBJ1-3, is as follows: KAGVTQTPRYLIKTRGQQVTLSCSPISGHRSVSWYQQTPGQGLQFLFEYFSETQRNKGNFPGRFSGRQFSNSRSEMNVSTLELGDSALYLCASSPGTGGSSGNTIYFGEGSWLTVV.

The genes are TRBV27 and TRBJ1-2; D is ambiguous. The CDR3 consists of 16 residues. Germline loops: CDR1 MNHEY, CDR2 SMNVEV (reference sequence). V gave up 3 bases and J gave up 8 bases, with 22 bases separating them. CDR3 nucleotides: TGTGCCAGCAGTTTTCTCCCCCCAGGTGCTGAGGGAGGCTACACCTTC. Encoded protein: CASSFLPPGAEGGYTF.

The J gene is TRBJ1-3, the V gene TRBV7-2; 9 bases fit TRBD1. Germline V CDR1 and CDR2: SGHTA, FQGNSA. This CDR3 spans 17 amino acids. V shed 1 base and J 2 bases; nucleotides not matched to a gene: 6. The DNA for the CDR3 is TGTGCCAGCAGCTTAGTAGGGACAGGGAAGGCTGGAAACACCATATATTTT. This translates into CASSLVGTGKAGNTIYF.

The CDR3 nucleotides read TGTGCCAGCAGCTTAAGGGCAGGGGCGGGCCAAGAGACCCAGTACTTC. Translating gives CASSLRAGAGQETQYF. The V call is TRBV7-2, the J call TRBJ2-5; D is possibly TRBD1 (6 bases). Trimming stripped 2 bases from V and 1 base from J, with 14 bases between. This CDR3 is 16 amino acids long. CDR1 and CDR2 (germline): SGHTA, FQGNSA.

The chain uses TRBV5-4 and TRBJ2-3; 8 bases agree with TRBD2. The CDR3 contains 14 residues. The germline V gene has CDR1 SGHNT and CDR2 YYREEE (reference sequence). J gave up 4 bases and V 2 bases, and 3 bases lay outside the gene matches. The CDR3 loop is CASSFGTRADTQYF. DNA of the CDR3: TGTGCCAGCAGCTTCGGGACTAGGGCAGATACGCAGTATTTT.

The CDR3 is CASSNRQTYEQYF. CDR3 in DNA: TGTGCCAGTAGTAATCGACAGACCTACGAGCAGTACTTC. The rearrangement joins TRBV19 to TRBJ2-7; tentative D call: TRBD1 (5 bases). The length of the CDR3 is 13 residues. Germline CDR1 and CDR2: LNHDA and SQIVND (reference sequence). The ends were cut back, 4 bases at V and 2 bases at J, with 9 bases in the middle.

This chain links TRBV29-1 with TRBJ2-7, with no clear D. With 0 bases removed from V and 0 bases from J, the gap between germline ends came to 9 bases. Germline V gene lookup returns CDR1 SQVTM and CDR2 ANQGSEA. The CDR3 covers 14 residues. CDR3 residues: CSVEETRSSYEQYF. DNA for the CDR3: TGCAGCGTTGAAGAAACGAGGAGCTCCTACGAGCAGTACTTC.

J is TRBJ1-2 and V is TRBV5-4; 7 bases are shared with TRBD1. Germline lookup yields CDR1 SGHNT and CDR2 YYREEE (reference sequence). V lost 5 bases to trimming and J lost 7 bases; unmatched junction nucleotides: 11. The CDR3 extends over 14 amino acids. The CDR3 DNA is TGTGCCAGCAGGACCAGGGGGACAGCGGCTGGCTACACCTTC. It specifies CASRTRGTAAGYTF.

The rearrangement uses TRBV4-2 and TRBJ1-5; D call uncertain. Germline CDR1 LGHNA, CDR2 YNFKEQ. Trimming left V 0 bases short and J 3 bases short, with 6 bases between. This CDR3 has 14 amino acids. The CDR3 region is CASSQDRLNQPQHF. The DNA for the CDR3 is TGTGCCAGCAGCCAAGACAGGCTCAATCAGCCCCAGCATTTT.

The chain uses TRBV4-1 and TRBJ1-2; TRBD1 aligns across 7 bases. The CDR3 runs 15 residues. V shed 1 base and J 4 bases; nucleotides not matched to a gene: 6. Germline V gene sequence: CDR1 MGHRA, CDR2 YSYEKL. CDR3 region: CASSQGQGETYGYTF. The CDR3, as DNA: TGCGCCAGCAGCCAAGGCCAGGGGGAAACCTATGGCTACACCTTC.

The chain joins TRBV6-5 to TRBJ2-7, with D possibly being TRBD2 (5 bases). Trimming removed 0 bases at V and 2 bases at J, with 14 bases between. The CDR3 consists of 16 residues. The germline CDR1 and CDR2 sequences are MNHEY and SVGAGI. As DNA, the CDR3 is TGTGCCAGCAGTTACTCGCGGGCCTTGGGTGCCTACGAGCAGTACTTC. This encodes CASSYSRALGAYEQYF.

The chain recombines TRBV2 with TRBJ2-2; D not resolved. The CDR3 has 13 amino acids. Germline CDR1 is SNHLY and CDR2 is FYNNEI. V gave up 7 bases and J gave up 7 bases, with 13 bases separating them. CDR3 in DNA: TGTGCCAGCATACGTGGGCCCGTCGGGGAGCTGTTTTTT. It encodes CASIRGPVGELFF.